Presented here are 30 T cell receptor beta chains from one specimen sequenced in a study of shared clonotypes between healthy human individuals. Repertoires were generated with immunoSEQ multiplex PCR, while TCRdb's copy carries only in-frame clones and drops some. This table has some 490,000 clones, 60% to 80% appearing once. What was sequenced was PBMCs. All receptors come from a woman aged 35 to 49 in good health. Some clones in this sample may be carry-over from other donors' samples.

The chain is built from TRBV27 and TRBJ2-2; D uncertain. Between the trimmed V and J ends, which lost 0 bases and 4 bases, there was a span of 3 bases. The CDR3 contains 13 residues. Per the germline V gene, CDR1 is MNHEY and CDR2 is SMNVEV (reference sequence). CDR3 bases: TGTGCCAGCAGTTTATCCGTCACCGGGGAGCTGTTTTTT. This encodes CASSLSVTGELFF.

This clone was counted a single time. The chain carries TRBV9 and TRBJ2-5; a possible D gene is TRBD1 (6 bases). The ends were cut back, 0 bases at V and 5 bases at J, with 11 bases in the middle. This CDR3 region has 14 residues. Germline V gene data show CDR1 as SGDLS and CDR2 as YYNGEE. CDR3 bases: TGTGCCAGCAGCGTAGCTACAGGGCAGGAGACCCAGTACTTC. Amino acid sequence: CASSVATGQETQYF.

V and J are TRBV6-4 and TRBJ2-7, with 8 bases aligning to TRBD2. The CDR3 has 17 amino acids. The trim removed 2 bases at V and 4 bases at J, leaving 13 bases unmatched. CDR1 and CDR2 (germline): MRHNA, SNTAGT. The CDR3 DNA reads TGTGCCAGCAGTGACACCGGGGAGATAGCGGGACTGTACGAGCAGTACTTC. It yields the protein CASSDTGEIAGLYEQYF.

The DNA of the CDR3 is TGTGCCAGCAGTTTCACACCAGGGGCAACCACGTGGGAGCAGTACTTC. Amino acids: CASSFTPGATTWEQYF. V is TRBV27 and J is TRBJ2-7; maybe TRBD1 (6 bases). The length of the CDR3 is 16 residues. Looked up from germline, CDR1 is MNHEY and CDR2 is SMNVEV (reference sequence). V lost 3 bases and J 7 bases, leaving 22 bases between the germline ends.

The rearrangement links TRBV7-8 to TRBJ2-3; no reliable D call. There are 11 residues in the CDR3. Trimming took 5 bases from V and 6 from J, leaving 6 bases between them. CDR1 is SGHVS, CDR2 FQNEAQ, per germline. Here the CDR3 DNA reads TGTGCCAGCAGCCCGCAGGATACGCAGTATTTT. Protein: CASSPQDTQYF.

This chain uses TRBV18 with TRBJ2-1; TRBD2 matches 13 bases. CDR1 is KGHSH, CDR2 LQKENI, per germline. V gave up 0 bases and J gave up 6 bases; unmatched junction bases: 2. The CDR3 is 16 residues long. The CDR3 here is CASSPPGLAGANEQFF. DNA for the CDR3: TGTGCCAGCTCACCACCAGGACTAGCGGGAGCCAATGAGCAGTTCTTC.

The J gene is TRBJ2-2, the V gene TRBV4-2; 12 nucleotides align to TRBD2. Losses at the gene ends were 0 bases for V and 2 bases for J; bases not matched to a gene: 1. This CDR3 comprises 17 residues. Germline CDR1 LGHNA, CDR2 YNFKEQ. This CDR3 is CASSQETSGRNTGELFF. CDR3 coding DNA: TGTGCCAGCAGCCAAGAGACTAGCGGGAGAAACACCGGGGAGCTGTTTTTT.

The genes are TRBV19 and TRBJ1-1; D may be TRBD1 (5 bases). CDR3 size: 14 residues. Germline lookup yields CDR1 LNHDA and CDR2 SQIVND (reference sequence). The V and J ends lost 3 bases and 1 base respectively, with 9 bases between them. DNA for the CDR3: TGTGCCAGTAGTATCCGACAGAAGAACACTGAAGCTTTCTTT. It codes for CASSIRQKNTEAFF.

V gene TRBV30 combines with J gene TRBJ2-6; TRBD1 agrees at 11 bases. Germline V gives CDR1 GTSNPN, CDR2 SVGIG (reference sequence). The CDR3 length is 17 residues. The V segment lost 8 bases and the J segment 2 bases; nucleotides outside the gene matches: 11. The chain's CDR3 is CATDRGLESPGANVLTF. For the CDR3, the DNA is TGTGCCACGGACAGGGGGCTTGAATCGCCTGGGGCCAACGTCCTGACTTTC.

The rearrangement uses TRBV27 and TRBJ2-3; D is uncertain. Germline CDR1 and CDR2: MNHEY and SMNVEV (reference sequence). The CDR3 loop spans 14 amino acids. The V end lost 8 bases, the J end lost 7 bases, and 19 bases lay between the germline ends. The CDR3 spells CASQSVAAAYTQYF. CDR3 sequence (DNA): TGTGCCAGCCAGTCCGTCGCGGCCGCATATACGCAGTATTTT.

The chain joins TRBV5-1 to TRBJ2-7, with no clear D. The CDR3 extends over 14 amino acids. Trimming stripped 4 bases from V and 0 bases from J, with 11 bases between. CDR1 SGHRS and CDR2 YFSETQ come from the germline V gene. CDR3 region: CASSRQISSYEQYF. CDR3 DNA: TGCGCCAGCAGCCGTCAGATAAGCTCCTACGAGCAGTACTTC.

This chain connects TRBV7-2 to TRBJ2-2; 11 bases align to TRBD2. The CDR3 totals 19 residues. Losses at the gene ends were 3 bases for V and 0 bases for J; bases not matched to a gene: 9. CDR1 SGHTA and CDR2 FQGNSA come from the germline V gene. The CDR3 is CASSFPGLAGASNTGELFF. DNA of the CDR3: TGTGCCAGCAGCTTTCCCGGACTAGCGGGCGCATCGAACACCGGGGAGCTGTTTTTT.

CDR3 in amino acids: CASTSLGRGSTRSGTSQYF. In DNA form, the CDR3 reads TGTGCCAGCACCTCTCTTGGCCGTGGCTCTACGAGGAGCGGGACTTCGCAGTACTTC. This chain links TRBV28 with TRBJ2-7, with 7 bases fitting TRBD2. The trim removed 7 bases at V and 9 bases at J, leaving 30 bases unmatched. Germline CDR1 and CDR2: MDHEN and SYDVKM. The CDR3 has 19 residues.

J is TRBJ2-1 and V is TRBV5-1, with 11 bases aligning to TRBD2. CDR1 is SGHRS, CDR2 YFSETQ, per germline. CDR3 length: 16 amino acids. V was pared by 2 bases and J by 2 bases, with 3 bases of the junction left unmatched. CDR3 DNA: TGCGCCAGCAGCTTACTAGCGGGAGCCACCTACAATGAGCAGTTCTTC. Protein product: CASSLLAGATYNEQFF.

CDR3 residues: CASSERLGGPETQYF. DNA for the CDR3: TGTGCCAGCAGTGAAAGGCTGGGGGGGCCAGAGACCCAGTACTTC. The gene calls are TRBV6-1 and TRBJ2-5; tentatively, D is TRBD2 (7 bases). The CDR3 is 15 amino acids. Trimming removed 2 bases at V and 4 bases at J, with 14 bases between. CDR1 and CDR2 (germline): MNHNS, SASEGT.

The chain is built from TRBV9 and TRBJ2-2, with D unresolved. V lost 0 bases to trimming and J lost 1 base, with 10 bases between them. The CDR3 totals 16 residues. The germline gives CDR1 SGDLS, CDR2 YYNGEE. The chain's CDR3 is CASSVEWAVNTGELFF. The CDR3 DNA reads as TGTGCCAGCAGCGTAGAATGGGCCGTGAACACCGGGGAGCTGTTTTTT.

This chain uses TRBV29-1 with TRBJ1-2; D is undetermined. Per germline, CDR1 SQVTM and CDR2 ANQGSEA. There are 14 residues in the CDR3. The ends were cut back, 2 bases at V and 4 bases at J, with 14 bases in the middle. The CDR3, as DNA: TGCAGCGTTGAAATCCTTAAAAGTGCCTATGGCTACACCTTC. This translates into CSVEILKSAYGYTF.

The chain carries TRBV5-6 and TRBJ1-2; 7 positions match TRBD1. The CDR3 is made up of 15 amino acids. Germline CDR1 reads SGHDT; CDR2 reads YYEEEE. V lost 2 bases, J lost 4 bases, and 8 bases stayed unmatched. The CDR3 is CASSFRDRVIYGYTF. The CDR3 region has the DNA TGTGCCAGCAGCTTCCGGGACAGAGTTATCTATGGCTACACCTTC.

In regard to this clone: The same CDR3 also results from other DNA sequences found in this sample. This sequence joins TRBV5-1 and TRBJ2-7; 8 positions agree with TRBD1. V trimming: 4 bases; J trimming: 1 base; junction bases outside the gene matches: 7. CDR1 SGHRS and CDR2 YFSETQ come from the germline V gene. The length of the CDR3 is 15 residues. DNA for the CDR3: TGCGCCAGCAGCAGGCGGACAGGGAATTCCTACGAGCAGTACTTC. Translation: CASSRRTGNSYEQYF.

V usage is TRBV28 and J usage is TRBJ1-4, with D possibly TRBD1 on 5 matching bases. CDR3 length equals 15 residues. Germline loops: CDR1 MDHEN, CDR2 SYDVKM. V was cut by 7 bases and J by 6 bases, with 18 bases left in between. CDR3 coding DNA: TGTGCCAGCACCTCATTTCGAGGGGAGGATGAAAAACTGTTTTTT. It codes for CASTSFRGEDEKLFF.

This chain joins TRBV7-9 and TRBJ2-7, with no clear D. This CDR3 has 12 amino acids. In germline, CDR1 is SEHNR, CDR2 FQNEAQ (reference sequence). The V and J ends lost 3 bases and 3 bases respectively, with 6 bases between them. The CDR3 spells CASSFRLYEQYF. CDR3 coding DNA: TGTGCCAGCAGCTTTAGACTCTACGAGCAGTACTTC. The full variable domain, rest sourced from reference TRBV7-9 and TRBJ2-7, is DTGVSQNPRHKITKRGQNVTFRCDPISEHNRLYWYRQTLGQGPEFLTYFQNEAQLEKSRLLSDRFSAERPKGSFSTLEIQRTEQGDSAMYLCASSFRLYEQYFGPGTRLTVT.

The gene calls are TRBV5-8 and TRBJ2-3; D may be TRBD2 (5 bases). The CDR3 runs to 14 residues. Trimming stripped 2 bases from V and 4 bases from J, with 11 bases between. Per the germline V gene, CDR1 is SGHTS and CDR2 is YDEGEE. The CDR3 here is CASSFGEGPDTQYF. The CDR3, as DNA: TGTGCCAGCAGCTTTGGTGAGGGTCCAGATACGCAGTATTTT.

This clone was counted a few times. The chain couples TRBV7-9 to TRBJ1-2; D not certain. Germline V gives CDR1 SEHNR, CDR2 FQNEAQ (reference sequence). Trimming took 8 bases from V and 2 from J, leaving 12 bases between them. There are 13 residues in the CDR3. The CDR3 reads CASSPSGNYGYTF. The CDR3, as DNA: TGTGCCAGCTCCCCGTCAGGAAACTATGGCTACACCTTC.

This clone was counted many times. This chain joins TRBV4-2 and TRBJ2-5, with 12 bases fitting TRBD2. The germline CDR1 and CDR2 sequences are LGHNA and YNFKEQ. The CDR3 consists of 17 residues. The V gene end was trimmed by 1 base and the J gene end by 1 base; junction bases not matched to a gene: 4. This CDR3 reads CASSQGTSGGTQETQYF. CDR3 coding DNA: TGTGCCAGCAGCCAAGGAACTAGCGGGGGGACCCAAGAGACCCAGTACTTC.

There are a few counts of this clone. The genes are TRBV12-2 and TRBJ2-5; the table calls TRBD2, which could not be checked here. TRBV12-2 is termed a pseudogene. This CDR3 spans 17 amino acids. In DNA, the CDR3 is TGTGCAAGTCGCCTTGGACTAGCGGAATCATACGGGGAGACCCAGTACTTC. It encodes CASRLGLAESYGETQYF.

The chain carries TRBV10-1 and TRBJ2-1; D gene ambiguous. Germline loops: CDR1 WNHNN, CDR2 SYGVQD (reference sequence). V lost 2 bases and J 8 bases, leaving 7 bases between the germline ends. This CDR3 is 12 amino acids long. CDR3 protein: CASSEPGYEQFF. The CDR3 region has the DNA TGCGCCAGCAGTGAGCCCGGGTATGAGCAGTTCTTC.

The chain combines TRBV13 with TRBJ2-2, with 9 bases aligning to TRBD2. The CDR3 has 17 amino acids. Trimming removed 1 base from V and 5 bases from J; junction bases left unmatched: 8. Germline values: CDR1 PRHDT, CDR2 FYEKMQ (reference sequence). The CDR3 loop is CASSLESSGTRTGELFF. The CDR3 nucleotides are TGTGCCAGCAGCTTAGAGTCTAGCGGGACCAGAACCGGGGAGCTGTTTTTT.

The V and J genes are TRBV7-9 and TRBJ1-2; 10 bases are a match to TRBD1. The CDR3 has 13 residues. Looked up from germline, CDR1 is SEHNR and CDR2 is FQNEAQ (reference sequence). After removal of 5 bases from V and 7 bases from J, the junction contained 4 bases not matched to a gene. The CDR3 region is CASSPGQGFGYTF. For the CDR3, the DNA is TGTGCCAGCAGCCCGGGACAGGGGTTTGGCTACACCTTC. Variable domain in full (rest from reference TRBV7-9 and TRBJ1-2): DTGVSQNPRHKITKRGQNVTFRCDPISEHNRLYWYRQTLGQGPEFLTYFQNEAQLEKSRLLSDRFSAERPKGSFSTLEIQRTEQGDSAMYLCASSPGQGFGYTFGSGTRLTVV.

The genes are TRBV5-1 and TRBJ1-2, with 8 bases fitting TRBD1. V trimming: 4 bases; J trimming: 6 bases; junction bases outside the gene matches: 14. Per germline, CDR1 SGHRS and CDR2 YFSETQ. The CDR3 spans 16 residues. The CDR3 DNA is TGCGCCAGCAGCCCCGAAGGGAGACAGGGGACGCATGGCTACACCTTC. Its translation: CASSPEGRQGTHGYTF.

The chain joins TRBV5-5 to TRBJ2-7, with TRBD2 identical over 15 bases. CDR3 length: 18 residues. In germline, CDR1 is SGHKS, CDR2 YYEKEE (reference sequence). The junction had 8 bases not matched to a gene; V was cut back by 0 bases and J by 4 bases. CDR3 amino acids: CASSLGTSGRAPRYEQYF. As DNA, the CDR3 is TGTGCCAGCAGCTTGGGGACTAGCGGGAGGGCTCCTCGATACGAGCAGTACTTC.